This T cell receptor (beta chain) was captured by sequencing in a study of blood T cell repertoires in COVID-19. Clones were read by immunoSEQ multiplex PCR, and TCRdb kept only the in-frame ones, dropping some. The sample lists over 45,000 clones, over 85% occurring once. Trimming cost V 5 bases and J 4 bases, with 19 bases left between them. This CDR3 has 16 residues. Germline-derived CDR1 and CDR2 are LNHDA and SQIVND (reference sequence). The specimen sequenced was peripheral blood. This TCR was recovered from a woman aged 80 or over with acute or convalescent COVID-19. V usage is TRBV19 and J usage is TRBJ2-3, with a tentative D call TRBD2 (6 bases). This chain's CDR3 is CASSAEGVGSPDTQYF. The CDR3 nucleotides read TGTGCCAGTAGTGCAGAGGGAGTCGGGAGCCCAGATACGCAGTATTTT.